The rows below give T cell receptor beta chains drawn from one sample of a study of CD8+CD57+ T cells in acquired aplastic anemia. TCRdb itself ran the reads through MiXCR, one entry per CDR3 protein. The sample contains around 400,000 distinct CDR3 sequences, 65% to 80% of which appear only once. Input material: sorted CD4+, CD8+, or CD8+CD57+ T cells (not recorded which) from PBMCs. The receptors derive from a human donor in good health, serving as a control. Each CDR3 is given with its conserved first and last residue. Each record gives: J gene, clone size, V gene, D gene, CDR3 DNA, CDR3 protein. A D gene is named only where the DNA matches it firmly. Some rows have no size entry. The others give once, few or many, or a class for an expanded clone.

j_gene: TRBJ2-5; abundance: .; v_gene: TRBV3-2; d_gene: .; CDR3nt: TGTGCCAGCAGCCAAGGTACCGGAGGACTGAGAAAGACCCAGTACTTC; CDR3aa: CASSQGTGGLRKTQYF
j_gene: TRBJ2-6; abundance: .; v_gene: TRBV19; d_gene: .; CDR3nt: .; CDR3aa: CASSIWDRGYYGYTFVTF
j_gene: TRBJ1-1; abundance: many; v_gene: TRBV4-3; d_gene: .; CDR3nt: TGCGCCAGCAGTTTTATTGGGGGGCGCGGTCGAGAAGCTTTCTTT; CDR3aa: CASSFIGGRGREAFF
j_gene: TRBJ1-1; abundance: .; v_gene: TRBV5-4; d_gene: TRBD1; CDR3nt: TGTGCCAGCAGCGATCATAGGGGGCGCGGGGACACTGAAGCTTTCTTT; CDR3aa: CASSDHRGRGDTEAFF
j_gene: TRBJ2-1; abundance: many; v_gene: TRBV7-2; d_gene: TRBD1; CDR3nt: TGTGCCAGCAGAAGGACAGGGGACAATGAGCAGTTCTTC; CDR3aa: CASRRTGDNEQFF
j_gene: TRBJ1-5; abundance: .; v_gene: TRBV19; d_gene: .; CDR3nt: TGTGCCAGTAGTTCCCCCCCGGGGGGGCTTAATCAGCCCCAGCATTTT; CDR3aa: CASSSPPGGLNQPQHF
j_gene: TRBJ2-1; abundance: many; v_gene: TRBV5-8; d_gene: TRBD1; CDR3nt: TGTGCCAGCAGCTTGGCTGGGACAGGGGGCAATGAGCAGTTCTTC; CDR3aa: CASSLAGTGGNEQFF
j_gene: TRBJ2-1; abundance: many; v_gene: TRBV24-1; d_gene: TRBD1; CDR3nt: TGTGCCACCAGTGATTCCAGGGGGTCGAATGAGCAGTTCTTC; CDR3aa: CATSDSRGSNEQFF
j_gene: TRBJ2-3; abundance: few; v_gene: TRBV10-1; d_gene: .; CDR3nt: TGCGCCAGCAGCGCTGGGACGCCGGATACGCAGTATTTT; CDR3aa: CASSAGTPDTQYF
j_gene: TRBJ2-2; abundance: .; v_gene: TRBV7-4; d_gene: .; CDR3nt: TGTGCCAGCAGCGTAGTGGGAGGCTACACCGGGGTGCTGTTTTTT; CDR3aa: CASSVVGGYTGVLFF
j_gene: TRBJ1-1; abundance: many; v_gene: TRBV6-5; d_gene: .; CDR3nt: TGTGCCAGCAGGAGGGGCAGCACTGAAGCTTTCTTT; CDR3aa: CASRRGSTEAFF
j_gene: TRBJ1-1; abundance: many; v_gene: TRBV7-9; d_gene: TRBD1; CDR3nt: TGTGCCAGCAGCCCCTCCCAGGGCAGGGGGTACACTGAAGCTTTCTTT; CDR3aa: CASSPSQGRGYTEAFF
j_gene: TRBJ2-5; abundance: .; v_gene: TRBV7-2; d_gene: TRBD1; CDR3nt: TGTGCCAGCAGCTCTCGATCAGGGGGCAACCATGAGTCCCAGTACTTC; CDR3aa: CASSSRSGGNHESQYF
j_gene: TRBJ1-4; abundance: many; v_gene: TRBV5-1; d_gene: .; CDR3nt: TGCGCCAGCAGCTTGGCTACAGCTAATGAAAAACTGTTTTTT; CDR3aa: CASSLATANEKLFF
j_gene: TRBJ2-7; abundance: .; v_gene: TRBV11-1; d_gene: .; CDR3nt: TGTGCCAGCGGCGCGGTATATGGGGTTAGGTACGAGCAGTACTTC; CDR3aa: CASGAVYGVRYEQYF
j_gene: TRBJ1-6; abundance: .; v_gene: TRBV2; d_gene: TRBD1; CDR3nt: TGTGCCAGCAGTTCTCAGGGGGCCTATTGTCCCCTCCACTTT; CDR3aa: CASSSQGAYCPLHF
j_gene: TRBJ2-7; abundance: .; v_gene: TRBV12-3/TRBV12-4; d_gene: .; CDR3nt: TGTGCCAGCAGCTCGGGCGGAACCGAGCAGTACTTC; CDR3aa: CASSSGGTEQYF
j_gene: TRBJ2-1; abundance: .; v_gene: TRBV15; d_gene: .; CDR3nt: TGTGCCACCAGCCCCCCCCGGGGGTATCACAACGAGCAGTTCTTC; CDR3aa: CATSPPRGYHNEQFF
j_gene: TRBJ2-7; abundance: .; v_gene: TRBV9; d_gene: TRBD1; CDR3nt: TGTGCCAGCAGCCCTCAGACAGGGGGGCGCGAGCAGTACTTC; CDR3aa: CASSPQTGGREQYF
j_gene: TRBJ2-3; abundance: .; v_gene: TRBV6-5; d_gene: TRBD2; CDR3nt: TGTGCCAGCAGCGGGATCTCGACGGGGGGGCGCGCAGATACGCAGTATTTT; CDR3aa: CASSGISTGGRADTQYF